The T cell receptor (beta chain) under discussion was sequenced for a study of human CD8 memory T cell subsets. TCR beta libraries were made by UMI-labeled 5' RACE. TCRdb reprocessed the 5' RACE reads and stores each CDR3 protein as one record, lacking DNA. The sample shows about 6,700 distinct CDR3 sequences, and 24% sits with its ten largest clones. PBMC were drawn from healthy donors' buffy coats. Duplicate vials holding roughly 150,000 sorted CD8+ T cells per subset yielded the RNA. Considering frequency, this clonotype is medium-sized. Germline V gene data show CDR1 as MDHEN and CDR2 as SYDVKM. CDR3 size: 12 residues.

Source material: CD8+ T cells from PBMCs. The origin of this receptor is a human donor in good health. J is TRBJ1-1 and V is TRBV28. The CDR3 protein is CASSLGDTEAFF.